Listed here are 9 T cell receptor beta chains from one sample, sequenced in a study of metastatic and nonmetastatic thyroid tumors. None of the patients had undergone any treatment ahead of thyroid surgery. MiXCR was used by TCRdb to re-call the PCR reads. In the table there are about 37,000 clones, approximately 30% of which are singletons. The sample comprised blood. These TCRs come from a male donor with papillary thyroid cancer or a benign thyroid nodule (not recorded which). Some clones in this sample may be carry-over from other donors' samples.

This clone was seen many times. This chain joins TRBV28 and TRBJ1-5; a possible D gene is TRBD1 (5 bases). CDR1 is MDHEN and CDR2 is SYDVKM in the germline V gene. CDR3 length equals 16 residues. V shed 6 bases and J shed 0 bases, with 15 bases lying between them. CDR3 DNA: TGTGCCAGCAGACGTATGAGCGACAGTAGCAATCAGCCCCAGCATTTT. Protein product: CASRRMSDSSNQPQHF.

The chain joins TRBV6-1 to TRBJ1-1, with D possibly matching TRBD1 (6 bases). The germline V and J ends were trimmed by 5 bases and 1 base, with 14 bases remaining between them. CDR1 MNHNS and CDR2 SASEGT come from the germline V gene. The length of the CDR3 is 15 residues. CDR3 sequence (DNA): TGTGCCAGCAGTAGCGTGGACAGACCGAACACTGAAGCTTTCTTT. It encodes CASSSVDRPNTEAFF.

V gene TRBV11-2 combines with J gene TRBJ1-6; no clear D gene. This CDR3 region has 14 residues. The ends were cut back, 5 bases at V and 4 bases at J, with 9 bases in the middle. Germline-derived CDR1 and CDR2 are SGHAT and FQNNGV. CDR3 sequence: CASSERIYNSPLHF. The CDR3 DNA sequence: TGTGCCAGCAGCGAACGGATTTATAATTCACCCCTCCACTTT.

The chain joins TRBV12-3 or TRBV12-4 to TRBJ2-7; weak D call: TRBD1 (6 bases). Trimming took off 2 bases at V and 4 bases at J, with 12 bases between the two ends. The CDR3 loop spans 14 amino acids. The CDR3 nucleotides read TGTGCCAGCAGTTTACTCAGGGGCGGGTACGAGCAGTACTTC. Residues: CASSLLRGGYEQYF.

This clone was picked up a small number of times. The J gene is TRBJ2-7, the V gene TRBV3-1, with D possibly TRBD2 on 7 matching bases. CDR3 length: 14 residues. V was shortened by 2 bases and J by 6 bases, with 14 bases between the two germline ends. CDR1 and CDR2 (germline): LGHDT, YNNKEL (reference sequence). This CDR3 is CASSQKGGGVEQYF. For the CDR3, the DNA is TGTGCCAGCAGCCAAAAAGGGGGAGGGGTCGAGCAGTACTTC.

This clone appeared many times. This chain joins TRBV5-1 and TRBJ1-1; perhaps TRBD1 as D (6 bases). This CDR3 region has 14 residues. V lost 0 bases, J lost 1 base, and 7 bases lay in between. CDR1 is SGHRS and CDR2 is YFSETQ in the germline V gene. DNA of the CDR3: TGCGCCAGCAGCTTGGGGACAGAGAACACTGAAGCTTTCTTT. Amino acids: CASSLGTENTEAFF.

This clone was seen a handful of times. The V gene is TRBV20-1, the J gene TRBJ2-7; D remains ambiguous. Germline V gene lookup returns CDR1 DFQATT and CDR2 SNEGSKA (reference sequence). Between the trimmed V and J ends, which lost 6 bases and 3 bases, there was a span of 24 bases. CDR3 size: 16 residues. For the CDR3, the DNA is TGCAGTGCGACATCCCGGGCAGATGCATTGGGCTACGAGCAGTACTTC. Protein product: CSATSRADALGYEQYF.

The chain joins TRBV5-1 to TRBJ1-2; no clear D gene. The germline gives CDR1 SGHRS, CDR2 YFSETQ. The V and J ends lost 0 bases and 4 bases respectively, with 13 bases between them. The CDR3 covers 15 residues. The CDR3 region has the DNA TGCGCCAGCAGCTTGGGTCCAGAAACTTTCTATGGCTACACCTTC. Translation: CASSLGPETFYGYTF.

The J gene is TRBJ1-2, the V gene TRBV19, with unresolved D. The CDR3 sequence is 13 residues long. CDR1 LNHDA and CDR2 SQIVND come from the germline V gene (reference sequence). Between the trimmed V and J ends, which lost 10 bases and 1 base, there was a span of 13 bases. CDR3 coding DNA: TGTGCCACCTTGGACGGATTTAACTATGGCTACACCTTC. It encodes CATLDGFNYGYTF.